This TCR beta chain was identified in a study of blood T cells in healthy people across ages. A J-beta primer mix and a sample-barcoded 5' primer were used in a second PCR of roughly 6 to 11 cycles. TCRdb independently ran MiXCR on the 5' RACE reads; one entry per CDR3 protein. Among about 1.4 million distinct CDR3 sequences, roughly 60% were seen once, and the ten largest hold over 5%. This CDR3 is 19 amino acids long. J lost 1 base, V lost 7 bases, and 17 bases had no gene match. The germline V gene encodes CDR1 MNHEY and CDR2 SVGEGT. The authors isolated at least 6 million PBMCs per sample. The chain is built from TRBV6-2 or TRBV6-3 and TRBJ2-4; 9 nucleotides line up with TRBD1. The sample taken for sequencing was blood. The receptor comes from a man aged 18 to 29 in good health. CDR3 in DNA: TGTGCCAGCACCCTAGAAAAAACAGGGGGCGTCTATGCCAAAAACATTCAGTACTTC. It encodes CASTLEKTGGVYAKNIQYF.